These 22 T cell receptor beta chains were all obtained from the same sample, sequenced in a study of shared clonotypes between healthy human individuals. Profiled with immunoSEQ multiplex PCR; TCRdb holds only in-frame clones, not every one. The data hold about 1 million clones, with around 74% observed a single time. Material for sequencing was memory CD4+ T cells sorted from blood. The sample's subset: CD45RA-negative fraction. The receptor set was obtained from a man in his late teens or twenties in good health.

This clone was found once. The rearrangement uses TRBV7-9 and TRBJ1-6, with D possibly TRBD1 on 5 matching bases. The CDR3 length is 14 residues. In germline, CDR1 is SEHNR, CDR2 FQNEAQ (reference sequence). The V and J ends lost 5 bases and 12 bases respectively, with 17 bases between them. CDR3 protein: CASSPVGEGRPLHF. The CDR3 DNA reads TGTGCCAGCAGCCCTGTCGGGGAGGGGCGACCCCTCCACTTT.

The genes are TRBV5-6 and TRBJ2-1; TRBD2 matches 13 bases. The length of the CDR3 is 15 residues. Germline loops: CDR1 SGHDT, CDR2 YYEEEE. Germline trimming cut 4 bases from V and 2 bases from J; bases unmatched to any gene: 0. In DNA form, the CDR3 reads TGTGCCAGCAGCGGGACTAGCGGGACCTACAATGAGCAGTTCTTC. This sequence encodes CASSGTSGTYNEQFF.

This chain's CDR3 is CASSLYSAYNEQFF. The CDR3, as DNA: TGTGCCAGCAGTTTATACAGCGCCTACAATGAGCAGTTCTTC. The chain carries TRBV27 and TRBJ2-1; D is ambiguous. The V gene's germline CDR1 is MNHEY and CDR2 SMNVEV (reference sequence). Trimming left V 1 base short and J 2 bases short, with 6 bases between. The CDR3 loop spans 14 amino acids.

The rearrangement links TRBV5-1 to TRBJ2-5, with TRBD2 identical over 10 bases. There are 17 residues in the CDR3. Germline V gene data show CDR1 as SGHRS and CDR2 as YFSETQ. V lost 0 bases, J lost 2 bases, and 7 bases stayed unmatched. The CDR3 here is CASSLGVGLAVQETQYF. The CDR3 coding sequence is TGCGCCAGCAGCTTGGGCGTCGGACTAGCGGTACAAGAGACCCAGTACTTC. Complete variable domain (other parts from reference TRBV5-1 and TRBJ2-5): KAGVTQTPRYLIKTRGQQVTLSCSPISGHRSVSWYQQTPGQGLQFLFEYFSETQRNKGNFPGRFSGRQFSNSRSEMNVSTLELGDSALYLCASSLGVGLAVQETQYFGPGTRLLVL.

This clone was seen a few times. The genes are TRBV9 and TRBJ2-3; 9 positions match TRBD2. The CDR3 is 15 amino acids. Losses at the gene ends were 0 bases for V and 7 bases for J; bases not matched to a gene: 6. In germline, CDR1 is SGDLS, CDR2 YYNGEE. CDR3: CASSVVAGGHYTQYF. DNA of the CDR3: TGTGCCAGCAGCGTAGTGGCGGGGGGGCACTATACGCAGTATTTT.

For this clone: Other DNA sequences within the sample encode an identical CDR3. The rearrangement links TRBV19 to TRBJ1-4; 8 bases fit TRBD1. Per the germline V gene, CDR1 is LNHDA and CDR2 is SQIVND (reference sequence). Trimming removed 5 bases from V and 4 bases from J; junction bases left unmatched: 3. This CDR3 is 14 amino acids long. CDR3 DNA sequence: TGTGCCAGTAGTGACAGGGGAGTTAATGAAAAACTGTTTTTT. Its translation is CASSDRGVNEKLFF.

J is TRBJ1-3 and V is TRBV11-2; D is ambiguous. V lost 4 bases and J lost 1, with 8 bases in between. There are 14 residues in the CDR3. Germline V gene lookup returns CDR1 SGHAT and CDR2 FQNNGV. CDR3 region: CASSYSRSGNTIYF. CDR3 DNA sequence: TGTGCCAGCAGCTACTCAAGGTCTGGAAACACCATATATTTT.

This clone occurred once. DNA of the CDR3: TGTGCCAGCAGTGAAGCCCCGGGAGCTAGCACAGATACGCAGTATTTT. It is translated as CASSEAPGASTDTQYF. This sequence joins TRBV2 and TRBJ2-3; weak D call: TRBD2 (6 bases). Deletions cut 0 bases from V and 0 bases from J, with 10 bases between. CDR1 and CDR2 (germline): SNHLY, FYNNEI. This CDR3 has 16 amino acids.

This clone was seen only a few times. The chain recombines TRBV6-1 with TRBJ2-4; 7 nucleotides match TRBD1. There are 16 residues in the CDR3. V lost 4 bases to trimming and J lost 5 bases; unmatched junction nucleotides: 11. CDR1 and CDR2 (germline): MNHNS, SASEGT. CDR3 sequence reads: CASSAWTGSWENIQYF. CDR3 bases: TGTGCCAGCAGTGCGTGGACAGGTTCCTGGGAAAACATTCAGTACTTC.

The sample holds one count of this clone. The genes are TRBV30 and TRBJ2-3, with TRBD1 identical over 8 bases. There are 13 residues in the CDR3. CDR1 and CDR2 (germline): GTSNPN, SVGIG (reference sequence). The DNA of the CDR3 is TGTGCTCAGGACAGGGAGAGCACAGATACGCAGTATTTT. Protein sequence: CAQDRESTDTQYF.

This chain connects TRBV5-5 to TRBJ1-1, with D possibly matching TRBD1 (6 bases). The CDR3 contains 13 residues. Germline-derived CDR1 and CDR2 are SGHKS and YYEKEE (reference sequence). Trimming stripped 2 bases from V and 3 bases from J, with 8 bases between. The CDR3 region has the DNA TGTGCCAGCAGCTTCACAGGGTACACTGAAGCTTTCTTT. Its protein product is CASSFTGYTEAFF. Drawing the rest from reference TRBV5-5 and TRBJ1-1, the complete variable domain is DAGVTQSPTHLIKTRGQQVTLRCSPISGHKSVSWYQQVLGQGPQFIFQYYEKEERGRGNFPDRFSARQFPNYSSELNVNALLLGDSALYLCASSFTGYTEAFFGQGTRLTVV.

CDR3 sequence (DNA): TGTGCCAGCAGCCCACAGGGGGCCCTCTACGAGCAGTACTTC. This gives the protein CASSPQGALYEQYF. The chain recombines TRBV7-2 with TRBJ2-7, with 9 bases that match TRBD1. Germline assignment: CDR1 SGHTA and CDR2 FQGNSA. Trimming at V came to 5 bases and at J to 3 bases, leaving 5 bases not matched to a gene. This CDR3 comprises 14 residues.

This clone showed up many times. Within the sample, other DNA sequences also encode this same CDR3. The chain couples TRBV5-4 to TRBJ1-4; 7 bases are shared with TRBD1. Germline CDR1 reads SGHNT; CDR2 reads YYREEE (reference sequence). The CDR3 sequence is 16 residues long. The junction had 13 bases not matched to a gene; V was cut back by 3 bases and J by 8 bases. CDR3 bases: TGTGCCAGCAGCTCCTCGGGACAGAGGTCTACGGAAAAACTGTTTTTT. Translating it yields CASSSSGQRSTEKLFF.

V is TRBV7-2 and J is TRBJ1-6; TRBD1 matches at 7 bases. V lost 3 bases to trimming and J lost 5 bases; unmatched junction nucleotides: 4. The germline V gene has CDR1 SGHTA and CDR2 FQGNSA. The CDR3 has 15 residues. This chain's CDR3 is CASSFDRANNSPLHF. DNA for the CDR3: TGTGCCAGCAGCTTTGACAGGGCGAATAATTCACCCCTCCACTTT.

The chain couples TRBV6-1 to TRBJ2-7, with TRBD1 identical over 7 bases. CDR3 size: 13 residues. V was clipped by 8 bases and J by 2 bases; unmatched bases: 6. Germline values: CDR1 MNHNS, CDR2 SASEGT. CDR3 amino acids: CASQVTGAYEQYF. CDR3 nucleotides: TGTGCCAGCCAAGTTACAGGGGCCTACGAGCAGTACTTC.

The chain links TRBV6-1 to TRBJ1-5, with D tentatively TRBD1 (6 bases). In germline, CDR1 is MNHNS, CDR2 SASEGT. V lost 7 bases, J lost 0 bases, and 13 bases lay in between. This CDR3 contains 15 residues. The CDR3 DNA sequence: TGTGCCAGCAAGAGGACAGCTAATAGCAATCAGCCCCAGCATTTT. Residues: CASKRTANSNQPQHF.

The V call is TRBV6-1, the J call TRBJ2-1; D is unclear. The germline gives CDR1 MNHNS, CDR2 SASEGT. V shed 4 bases and J shed 8 bases, with 24 bases lying between them. The CDR3 consists of 17 residues. CDR3 amino acids: CASSVRSLGPRLHEQFF. The CDR3 coding sequence is TGTGCCAGCAGTGTCAGGTCATTGGGCCCCAGGTTACATGAGCAGTTCTTC.

This clone appeared a single time. V is TRBV7-2 and J is TRBJ2-7, with 10 bases fitting TRBD1. Trimming removed 5 bases from V and 3 bases from J; junction bases left unmatched: 4. Germline CDR1 SGHTA, CDR2 FQGNSA. The CDR3 totals 14 residues. The CDR3 reads CASSPGQGIYEQYF. The CDR3 DNA reads TGTGCCAGCAGCCCGGGACAGGGGATCTACGAGCAGTACTTC. The variable domain in full, with the rest retrieved from reference TRBV7-2 and TRBJ2-7, is GAGVSQSPSNKVTEKGKDVELRCDPISGHTALYWYRQSLGQGLEFLIYFQGNSAPDKSGLPSDRFSAERTGGSVSTLTIQRTQQEDSAVYLCASSPGQGIYEQYFGPGTRLTVT.

This clone was seen many times. V gene TRBV7-9 combines with J gene TRBJ2-3; 7 bases are shared with TRBD2. Losses at the gene ends were 2 bases for V and 4 bases for J; bases not matched to a gene: 9. Germline lookup yields CDR1 SEHNR and CDR2 FQNEAQ (reference sequence). The length of the CDR3 is 16 residues. The CDR3 loop reads CASSLTTSSGADTQYF. CDR3 in DNA: TGTGCCAGCAGCTTAACGACTAGCTCGGGCGCAGATACGCAGTATTTT.

The V and J genes are TRBV27 and TRBJ1-1; tentatively, D is TRBD1 (6 bases). V shed 4 bases and J shed 0 bases, with 15 bases lying between them. The CDR3 runs to 16 residues. CDR1 and CDR2 from the germline V gene are MNHEY and SMNVEV (reference sequence). The CDR3 region has the DNA TGTGCCAGCAGTTCCCGACAGGTAGGGGTGAACACTGAAGCTTTCTTT. Its translation: CASSSRQVGVNTEAFF.

The J gene is TRBJ2-7, the V gene TRBV6-1, with D uncertain. V lost 8 bases and J lost 3, with 17 bases in between. The CDR3 spans 14 residues. Germline lookup yields CDR1 MNHNS and CDR2 SASEGT. The CDR3 sequence is CASFESRALYEQYF. CDR3 bases: TGTGCCAGCTTTGAGTCCCGCGCCCTCTACGAGCAGTACTTC.

As for this clone: The same CDR3 arises from other DNA sequences in this sample as well. The V gene is TRBV5-1, the J gene TRBJ1-6; D might be TRBD1 (6 bases). Trimming took 2 bases from V and 8 from J, leaving 14 bases between them. Germline V lookup: CDR1 SGHRS, CDR2 YFSETQ. The length of the CDR3 is 15 residues. The CDR3 region is CASSLGGARDSPLHF. CDR3 nucleotides: TGCGCCAGCAGCTTAGGGGGGGCTCGGGATTCACCCCTCCACTTT.